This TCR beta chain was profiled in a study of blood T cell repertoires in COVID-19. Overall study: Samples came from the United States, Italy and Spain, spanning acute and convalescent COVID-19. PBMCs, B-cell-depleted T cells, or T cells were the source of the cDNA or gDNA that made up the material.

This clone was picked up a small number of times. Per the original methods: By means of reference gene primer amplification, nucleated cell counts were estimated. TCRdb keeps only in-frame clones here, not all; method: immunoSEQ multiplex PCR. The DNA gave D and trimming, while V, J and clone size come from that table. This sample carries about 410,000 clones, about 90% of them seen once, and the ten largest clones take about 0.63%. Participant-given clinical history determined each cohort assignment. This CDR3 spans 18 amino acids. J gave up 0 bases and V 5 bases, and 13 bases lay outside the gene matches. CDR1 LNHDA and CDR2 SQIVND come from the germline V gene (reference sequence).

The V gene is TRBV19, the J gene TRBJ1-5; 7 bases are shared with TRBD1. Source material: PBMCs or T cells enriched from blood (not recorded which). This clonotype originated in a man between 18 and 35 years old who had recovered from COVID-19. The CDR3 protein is CASSGVRGFDNSNQPQHF. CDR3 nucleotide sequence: TGTGCCAGTAGTGGTGTCAGGGGGTTCGATAATAGCAATCAGCCCCAGCATTTT.